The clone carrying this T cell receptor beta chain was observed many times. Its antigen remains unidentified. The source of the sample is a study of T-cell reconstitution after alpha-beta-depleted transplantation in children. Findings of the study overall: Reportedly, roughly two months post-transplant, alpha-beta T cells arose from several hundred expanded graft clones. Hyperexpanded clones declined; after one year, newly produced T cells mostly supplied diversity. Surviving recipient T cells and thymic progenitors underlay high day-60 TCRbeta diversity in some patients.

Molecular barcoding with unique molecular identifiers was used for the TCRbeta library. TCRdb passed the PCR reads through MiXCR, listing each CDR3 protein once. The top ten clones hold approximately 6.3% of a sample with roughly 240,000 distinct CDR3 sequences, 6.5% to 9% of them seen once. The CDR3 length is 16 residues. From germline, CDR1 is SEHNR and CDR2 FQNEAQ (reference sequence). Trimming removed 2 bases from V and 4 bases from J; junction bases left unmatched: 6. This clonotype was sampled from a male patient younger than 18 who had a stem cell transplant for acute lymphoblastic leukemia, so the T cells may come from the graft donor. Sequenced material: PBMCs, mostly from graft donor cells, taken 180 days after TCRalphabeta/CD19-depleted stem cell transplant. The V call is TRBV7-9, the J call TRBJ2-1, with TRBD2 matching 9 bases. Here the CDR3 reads CASSLRIAGDYNEQFF. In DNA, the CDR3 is TGTGCCAGCAGCTTACGCATAGCGGGGGATTACAATGAGCAGTTCTTC.